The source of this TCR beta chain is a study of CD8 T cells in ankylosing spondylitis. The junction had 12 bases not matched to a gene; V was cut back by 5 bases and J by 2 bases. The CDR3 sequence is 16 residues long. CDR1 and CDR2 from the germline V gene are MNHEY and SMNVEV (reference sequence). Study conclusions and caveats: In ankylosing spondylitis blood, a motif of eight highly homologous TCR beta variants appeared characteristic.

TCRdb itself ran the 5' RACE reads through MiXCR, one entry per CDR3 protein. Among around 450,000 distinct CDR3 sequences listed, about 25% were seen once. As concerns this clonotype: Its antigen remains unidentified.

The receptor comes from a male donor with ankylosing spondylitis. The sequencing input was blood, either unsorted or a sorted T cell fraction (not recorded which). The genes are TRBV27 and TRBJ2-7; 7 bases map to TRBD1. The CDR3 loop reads CASSPKDRIKTYEQYF. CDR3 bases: TGTGCCAGCAGTCCGAAGGACAGGATAAAAACCTACGAGCAGTACTTC.